Described below is a single T cell receptor beta chain sequence and its context. Its antigen is unknown. Germline V gene data show CDR1 as SGHAT and CDR2 as FQDESV (reference sequence). The CDR3 contains 17 residues. V lost 4 bases and J 4 bases, leaving 22 bases between the germline ends. PCR used 60 Vbeta primers and 13 Jbeta primers. Clones were sequenced by immunoSEQ multiplex PCR, and TCRdb holds only the in-frame ones, with some missing. This repertoire shows 70,000 to 100,000 clones, more than 75% found once; its top ten account for approximately 23%. The entry originates in a study of cytomegalovirus exposure and HLA in healthy donors. The wider study: Earlier, some 180 million T cells were analyzed, and some 120 million unique TCR beta sequences were found among them. Study results and caveats: Later analysis indicated greater clonal expansion among HLA-associated TCR beta chains than among equally common other chains.

The sample comprised PBMCs. The V call is TRBV11-1, the J call TRBJ2-5; D is possibly TRBD1 (7 bases). The sequence came from a woman in her forties or fifties in good health and CMV-seropositive. This chain's CDR3 is CASSSYLDGQGGETQYF. In DNA, the CDR3 is TGTGCCAGCAGCTCCTATCTAGATGGGCAGGGGGGAGAGACCCAGTACTTC.